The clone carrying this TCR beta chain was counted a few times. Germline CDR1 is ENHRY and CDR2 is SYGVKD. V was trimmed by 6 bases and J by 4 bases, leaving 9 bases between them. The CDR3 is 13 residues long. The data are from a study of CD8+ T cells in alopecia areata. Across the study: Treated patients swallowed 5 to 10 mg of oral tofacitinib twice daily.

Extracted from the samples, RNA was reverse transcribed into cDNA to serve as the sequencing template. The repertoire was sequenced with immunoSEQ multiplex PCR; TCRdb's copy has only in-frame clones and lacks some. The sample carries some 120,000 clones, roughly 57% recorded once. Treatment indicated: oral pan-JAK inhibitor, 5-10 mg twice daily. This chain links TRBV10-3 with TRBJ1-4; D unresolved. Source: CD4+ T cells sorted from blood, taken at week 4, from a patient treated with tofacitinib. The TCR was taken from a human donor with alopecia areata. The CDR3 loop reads CAIRPGVNEKLFF. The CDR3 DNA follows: TGTGCCATCAGACCAGGAGTTAATGAAAAACTGTTTTTT.